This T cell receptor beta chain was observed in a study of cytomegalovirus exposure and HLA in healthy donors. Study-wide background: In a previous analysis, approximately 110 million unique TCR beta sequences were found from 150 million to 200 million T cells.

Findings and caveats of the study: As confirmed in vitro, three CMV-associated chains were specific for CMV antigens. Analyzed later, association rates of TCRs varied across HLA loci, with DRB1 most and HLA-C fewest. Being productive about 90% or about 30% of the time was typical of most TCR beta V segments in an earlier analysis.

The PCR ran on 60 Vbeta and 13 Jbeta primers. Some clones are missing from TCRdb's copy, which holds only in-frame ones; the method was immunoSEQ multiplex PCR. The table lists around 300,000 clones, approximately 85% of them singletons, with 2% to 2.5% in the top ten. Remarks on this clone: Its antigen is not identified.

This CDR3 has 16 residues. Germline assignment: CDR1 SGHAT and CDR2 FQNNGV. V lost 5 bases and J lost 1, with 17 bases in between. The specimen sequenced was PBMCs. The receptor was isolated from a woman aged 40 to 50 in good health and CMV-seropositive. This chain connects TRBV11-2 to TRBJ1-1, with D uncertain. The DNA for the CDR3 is TGTGCCAGCAGCCCGCGCTCGGCCCGGGGGAACACTGAAGCTTTCTTT. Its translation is CASSPRSARGNTEAFF. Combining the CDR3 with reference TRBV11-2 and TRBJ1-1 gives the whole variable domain EAGVAQSPRYKIIEKRQSVAFWCNPISGHATLYWYQQILGQGPKLLIQFQNNGVVDDSQLPKDRFSAERLKGVDSTLKIQPAKLEDSAVYLCASSPRSARGNTEAFFGQGTRLTVV.